This T cell receptor beta chain appears in the sequencing data of a study of T cell repertoires in cytomegalovirus infection. Across the whole study: CMV epitopes, recently identified HLA-C-restricted and well-studied HLA-B-restricted, were used. Both CMV infection and a matching HLA type were indicated by public TCR beta signatures.

Each CDR3 protein gets one entry after TCRdb re-called the reads with MiXCR. The repertoire holds about 770,000 distinct CDR3 sequences, almost 30% seen once, with approximately 14% in the top ten. With respect to this clonotype: The antigen remains unidentified.

Study outcomes and limitations: Predominance within the ex vivo response was attributable to HLA-C-restricted CMV-specific TCR beta clonotypes. Carriage of CMV together with the relevant HLA was identifiable through cumulative public TCR beta family frequency.

Sequencing was performed on cultured CD8+ T cells from PBMCs, taken from culture after CMV antigen stimulation. The sequence was collected from a human donor in good health (CMV status not recorded). Some clones in this sample may be carry-over from other donors' samples.

The CDR3 reads CASSFPSTSGDTDTQYF. The CDR3 DNA follows: TGTGCCAGCAGTTTCCCCTCAACTAGCGGGGACACAGATACGCAGTATTTT. This chain joins TRBV27 and TRBJ2-3; TRBD2 aligns across 10 bases. Germline values: CDR1 MNHEY, CDR2 SMNVEV (reference sequence). This CDR3 spans 17 amino acids. The trim removed 3 bases at V and 2 bases at J, leaving 8 bases unmatched.